The rows below give T cell receptor beta chains drawn from one sample of a study of shared clonotypes between healthy human individuals. The assay was immunoSEQ multiplex PCR, and TCRdb's table has in-frame clones only and misses some. The sample contains some 2 million clones, roughly 94% of which appear only once. The sequencing sample was made of naive CD8+ T cells sorted from blood. Receptor source: a man between 18 and 29 years old in good health. The CDR3 runs from the conserved cysteine through the conserved F or W. Each record gives: V gene, clone size, D gene, J gene, CDR3 protein, CDR3 DNA. A D gene is named only where the DNA matches it firmly. For some rows the clone size is stated as once, few or many, or as a class when expanded; others skip it.

TRBV5-8	-	-	TRBJ1-4	CASSLSGPAGLFF	TGTGCCAGCAGCTTGAGTGGGCCTGCGGGACTGTTTTTT
TRBV10-1	-	TRBD1	TRBJ2-2	CASSESFPDRGTGELFF	TGCGCCAGCAGTGAGTCTTTCCCCGACAGGGGCACCGGGGAGCTGTTTTTT
TRBV9	-	-	TRBJ2-7	CASSVAESPTYEQYF	TGTGCCAGCAGCGTAGCAGAAAGCCCGACCTACGAGCAGTACTTC
TRBV19	-	-	TRBJ2-1	CATKGSSYNEQFF	TGTGCCACGAAGGGGAGCTCCTACAATGAGCAGTTCTTC
TRBV4-1	-	TRBD2	TRBJ2-1	CASSHVAGEQFF	TGCGCCAGCAGCCACGTAGCGGGTGAGCAGTTCTTC
TRBV7-9	few	TRBD1	TRBJ2-7	CASSLAPLGTGGTDEQYF	TGTGCCAGCAGCTTAGCCCCCCTAGGGACAGGGGGGACGGACGAGCAGTACTTC
TRBV19	few	TRBD1	TRBJ2-7	CATAGGQVYEQYF	TGTGCCACCGCCGGGGGACAGGTTTACGAGCAGTACTTC
TRBV2	once	-	TRBJ2-4	CASSEGGNIQYF	TGTGCCAGCAGTGAAGGTGGAAACATTCAGTACTTC
TRBV6-5	-	-	TRBJ1-4	CASSYSRAANEKLFF	TGTGCCAGCAGTTACTCCAGGGCCGCTAATGAAAAACTGTTTTTT
TRBV9	-	-	TRBJ2-7	CASSGQSYEQYF	TGTGCCAGCAGCGGTCAGAGTTACGAGCAGTACTTC
TRBV7-9	-	-	TRBJ1-2	CASSALIGYTF	TGTGCCAGCAGCGCCCTTATTGGCTACACCTTC
TRBV11-2	-	-	TRBJ2-5	CASSWTPQETQYF	TGTGCCAGCAGTTGGACTCCTCAAGAGACCCAGTACTTC
TRBV6-6	-	-	TRBJ2-2	CATYYTGELFF	TGTGCCACCTACTACACCGGGGAGCTGTTTTTT
TRBV2	-	TRBD1	TRBJ1-2	CASSETGGSFYGYTF	TGTGCCAGCAGTGAGACAGGGGGCTCTTTCTATGGCTACACCTTC
TRBV25-1	-	TRBD1	TRBJ1-6	CASSLPGQTNSPLHF	TGTGCCAGCAGTCTGCCGGGACAGACAAATTCACCCCTCCACTTT
TRBV4-1	-	-	TRBJ1-4	CASSQEGPGLNEKLFF	TGCGCCAGCAGCCAAGAAGGTCCGGGTCTTAATGAAAAACTGTTTTTT
TRBV2	-	TRBD1	TRBJ2-7	CASSETRGQGLYEQYF	TGTGCCAGCAGTGAAACCAGGGGGCAAGGGCTCTACGAGCAGTACTTC
TRBV7-3	once	-	TRBJ2-1	CASSPVGGPYNEQFF	TGTGCCAGCAGCCCCGTGGGGGGGCCGTACAATGAGCAGTTCTTC
TRBV7-9	-	TRBD1	TRBJ2-7	CASSLSKGTGGYEQYF	TGTGCCAGCAGCCTGTCGAAGGGGACAGGGGGCTACGAGCAGTACTTC
TRBV6-5	-	-	TRBJ2-7	CASRTTGTQQYF	TGTGCCAGCAGAACTACCGGGACTCAGCAGTACTTC
TRBV18	-	TRBD1	TRBJ2-7	CASSPLVTGGEQYF	TGTGCCAGCTCACCACTTGTGACAGGGGGCGAGCAGTACTTC
TRBV30	-	TRBD1	TRBJ1-2	CACTLDRVYGYTF	TGTGCCTGTACTCTCGACAGGGTCTATGGCTACACCTTC
TRBV5-6	once	-	TRBJ1-1	CASSFHDPTGGGNTEAFF	TGTGCCAGCAGCTTCCACGACCCGACAGGCGGTGGGAACACTGAAGCTTTCTTT
TRBV4-1	-	-	TRBJ1-2	CASSRQDLGDYGYTF	TGCGCCAGCAGCCGCCAAGATTTGGGGGACTATGGCTACACCTTC
TRBV28	-	-	TRBJ2-1	CASSLYLQRYLLNNEQFF	TGTGCCAGCAGTTTATATCTCCAGAGGTACCTGTTAAACAATGAGCAGTTCTTC
TRBV30	once	-	TRBJ1-5	CAWKEKGGIQPQHF	TGTGCCTGGAAAGAGAAAGGGGGAATTCAGCCCCAGCATTTT
TRBV5-8	-	TRBD1	TRBJ2-7	CASSRTQGALDYEQYF	TGTGCCAGCAGCAGGACGCAGGGGGCGCTGGATTACGAGCAGTACTTC
TRBV5-1	-	TRBD1	TRBJ1-5	CASSHKTGTGAPYGNQPQHF	TGCGCCAGCAGCCACAAGACCGGGACAGGGGCCCCCTACGGCAATCAGCCCCAGCATTTT
TRBV11-2	-	-	TRBJ1-2	CASSLDPGAIYGYTF	TGTGCCAGCAGCTTAGATCCAGGGGCTATCTATGGCTACACCTTC
TRBV2	-	TRBD1	TRBJ2-7	CASSEPGQGDKTYEQYF	TGTGCCAGCAGTGAACCGGGACAGGGGGACAAGACCTACGAGCAGTACTTC
TRBV29-1	-	TRBD1	TRBJ2-4	CSVETGVKNIQYF	TGCAGCGTTGAGACAGGGGTGAAAAACATTCAGTACTTC
TRBV11-2	-	TRBD1	TRBJ2-5	CASSPGTGEETQYF	TGTGCCAGCAGCCCCGGGACAGGGGAAGAGACCCAGTACTTC
TRBV5-1	-	-	TRBJ2-7	CASSLLGQASHYEQYF	TGCGCCAGCAGCTTGCTAGGACAAGCAAGCCATTACGAGCAGTACTTC
TRBV7-8	-	TRBD2	TRBJ2-3	CASSTRLAGITDTQYF	TGTGCCAGCAGCACGAGACTAGCGGGGATCACAGATACGCAGTATTTT
TRBV12-5	-	TRBD1	TRBJ2-1	CASGDRGNEQFF	TGTGCTAGTGGGGACAGGGGCAATGAGCAGTTCTTC
TRBV28	-	-	TRBJ1-2	CASSSGTSYRGYTF	TGTGCCAGCAGCTCCGGGACTTCGTATAGAGGCTACACCTTC
TRBV9	few	TRBD1	TRBJ1-6	CASSSRDSPNSPLHF	TGTGCCAGCAGCAGCCGGGACAGCCCGAATTCACCCCTCCACTTT
TRBV5-1	-	-	TRBJ1-1	CASSLQHSNTEAFF	TGCGCCAGCAGCTTGCAACACTCGAACACTGAAGCTTTCTTT
TRBV6-5	-	-	TRBJ2-7	CASSYSAESYEQYF	TGTGCCAGCAGTTACTCAGCGGAGTCCTACGAGCAGTACTTC
TRBV28	-	-	TRBJ2-1	CASSLEGGWEQFF	TGTGCCAGCAGTTTAGAGGGGGGCTGGGAGCAGTTCTTC
TRBV9	-	TRBD1	TRBJ2-7	CASSVGGTGLSYEQYF	TGTGCCAGCAGCGTAGGGGGGACAGGGCTCTCCTACGAGCAGTACTTC
TRBV28	few	-	TRBJ1-2	CASSLTGTNYGYTF	TGTGCCAGCAGTTTGACTGGAACTAACTATGGCTACACCTTC
TRBV6-1	-	-	TRBJ2-7	CASRKTGTPYEQYF	TGTGCCAGCAGAAAGACAGGAACCCCCTACGAGCAGTACTTC
TRBV6-5	-	TRBD2	TRBJ2-1	CASTSGGALNEQFF	TGTGCCAGTACTAGCGGGGGGGCCTTAAATGAGCAGTTCTTC
TRBV5-6	-	TRBD1	TRBJ1-3	CASSWTGSGNTIYF	TGTGCCAGCAGCTGGACAGGCTCTGGAAACACCATATATTTT
TRBV27	-	TRBD1	TRBJ1-1	CASSLRQGRPSNTEAFF	TGTGCCAGCAGTTTACGACAGGGGAGGCCTTCGAACACTGAAGCTTTCTTT
TRBV13	-	-	TRBJ2-2	CASSLGPLRRSTGELFF	TGTGCCAGCAGCTTAGGGCCTCTTAGGAGGTCCACCGGGGAGCTGTTTTTT
TRBV27	-	-	TRBJ2-7	CASSFLVGTYEQYF	TGTGCCAGCAGTTTTCTTGTAGGTACCTACGAGCAGTACTTC
TRBV30	-	-	TRBJ2-5	CAWSVGGIGETQYF	TGTGCCTGGAGTGTTGGGGGGATTGGAGAGACCCAGTACTTC
TRBV7-2	-	-	TRBJ2-7	CASSLEAGEQYF	TGTGCCAGCAGCTTAGAGGCTGGCGAGCAGTACTTC
TRBV6-5	-	-	TRBJ1-2	CASRTQGSEHGYTF	TGTGCCAGCAGGACACAGGGATCGGAACATGGCTACACCTTC
TRBV11-2	-	TRBD2	TRBJ2-4	CASSQGTSGSVNIQYF	TGTGCCAGCAGCCAGGGGACTAGCGGGAGTGTAAACATTCAGTACTTC
TRBV6-5	few	-	TRBJ2-2	CASSSDTGELFF	TGTGCCAGCAGTTCAGACACCGGGGAGCTGTTTTTT
TRBV6-5	-	TRBD2	TRBJ2-7	CASSYGRTSGRYEQYF	TGTGCCAGCAGTTACGGAAGGACTAGCGGGAGGTACGAGCAGTACTTC
TRBV9	-	-	TRBJ1-6	CASSDGGPLHF	TGTGCCAGCAGCGATGGGGGACCCCTCCACTTT
TRBV30	-	TRBD2	TRBJ2-7	CAWGVAGYEQYF	TGTGCCTGGGGGGTAGCGGGCTACGAGCAGTACTTC
TRBV6-5	-	TRBD2	TRBJ2-1	CASRQREGSYNEQFF	TGTGCCAGCAGACAACGGGAGGGCTCCTACAATGAGCAGTTCTTC